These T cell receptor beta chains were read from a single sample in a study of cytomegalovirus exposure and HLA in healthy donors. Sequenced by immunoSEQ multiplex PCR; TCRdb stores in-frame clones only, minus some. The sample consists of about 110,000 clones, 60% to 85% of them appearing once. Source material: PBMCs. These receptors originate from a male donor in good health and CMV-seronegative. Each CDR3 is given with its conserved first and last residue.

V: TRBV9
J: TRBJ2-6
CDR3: CASSPPWQGATGANVLTF

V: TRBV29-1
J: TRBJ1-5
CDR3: CSVADRGGNQPQHF

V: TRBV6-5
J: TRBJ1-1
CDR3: CASTGQFGNTEAFF

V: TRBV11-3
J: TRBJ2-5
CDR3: CASSLAAGSETQYF

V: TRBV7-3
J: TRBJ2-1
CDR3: CASSLNRGSYNEQFF

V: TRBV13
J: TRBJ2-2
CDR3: CASSWGDFTNTGELFF

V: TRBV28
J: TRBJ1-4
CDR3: CASSLTGNGEKLFF

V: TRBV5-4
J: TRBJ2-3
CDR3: CASTARATDTQYF

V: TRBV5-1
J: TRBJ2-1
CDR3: CASSFTGGYNEQFF

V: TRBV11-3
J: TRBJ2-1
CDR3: CASSLGEREAKDEQFF

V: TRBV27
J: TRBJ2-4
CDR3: CASSFQGDIQYF

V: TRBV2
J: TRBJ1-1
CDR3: CASTGSLMNTEAFF

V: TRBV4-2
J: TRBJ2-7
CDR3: CASSQDLAGEGPEQYF

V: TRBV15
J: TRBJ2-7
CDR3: CATSTPSGRLDEQYF

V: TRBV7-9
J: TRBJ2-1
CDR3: CASSPRREGNEQFF

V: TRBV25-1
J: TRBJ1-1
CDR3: CASSGGEVEAFF

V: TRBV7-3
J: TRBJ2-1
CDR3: CASSSRTERNEQFF

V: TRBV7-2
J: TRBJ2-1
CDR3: CASSLSEDRGGYNEQFF

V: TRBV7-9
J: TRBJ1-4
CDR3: CSSSSRQVNEKLFF

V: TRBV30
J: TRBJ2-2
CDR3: CAWEPGLGVTGELFF

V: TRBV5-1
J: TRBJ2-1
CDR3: CASRPGLEGNEQFF

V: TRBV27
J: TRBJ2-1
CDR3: CASSKLAEQFF

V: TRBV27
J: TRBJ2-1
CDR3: CANGLAGVAYNEQFF

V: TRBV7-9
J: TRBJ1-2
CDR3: CASNRGFMTAF

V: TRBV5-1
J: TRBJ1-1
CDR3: CASSVNQDTEAFF

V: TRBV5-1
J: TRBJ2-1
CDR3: CASSKGQGAPNEQFF

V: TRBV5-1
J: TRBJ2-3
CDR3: CASSPPTSGSTDTQYF

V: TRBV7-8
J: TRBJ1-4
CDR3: CASSLAGQHNEKLFF

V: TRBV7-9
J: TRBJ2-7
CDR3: CASSPSTGTGVSEQYF

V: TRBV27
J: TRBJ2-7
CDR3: CASSWGTSGSSHEQYF

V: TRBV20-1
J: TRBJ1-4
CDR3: CQIATNEKLFF

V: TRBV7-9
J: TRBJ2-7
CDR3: CSSSQQLAAYEQYF

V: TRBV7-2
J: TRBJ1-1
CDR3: CASSVGRFPGGEAFF

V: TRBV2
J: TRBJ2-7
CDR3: CASSSGTSAYEQYF

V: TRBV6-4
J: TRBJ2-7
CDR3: CASSYLSGASYEQYF

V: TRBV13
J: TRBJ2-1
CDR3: CASSPPGGPFTSSYNEQFF

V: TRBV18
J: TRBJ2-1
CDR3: CASSQRKSGNSNEQFF

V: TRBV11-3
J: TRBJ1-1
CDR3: CASSRGRMNTEAFF

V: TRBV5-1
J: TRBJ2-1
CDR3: CASTQDLKERRTNEQFF

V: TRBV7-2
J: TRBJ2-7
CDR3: CASSLVGSKYEQYF

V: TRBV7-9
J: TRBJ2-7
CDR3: CASSLEDRDYEQYF

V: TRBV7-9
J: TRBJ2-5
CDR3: CASSSIAGWGTQYF

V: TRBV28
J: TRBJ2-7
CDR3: CASSLMVGQGAHEQYF

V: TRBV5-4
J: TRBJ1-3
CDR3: CASSFLGGENTIYF

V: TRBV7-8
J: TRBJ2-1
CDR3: CASSLDGLAGTFHNEQFF

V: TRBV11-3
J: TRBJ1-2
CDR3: CASSRQAIGYGYTF